This T cell receptor beta chain originates from a study of shared clonotypes between healthy human individuals. Donors had no recently reported acute infections or vaccinations and were HIV-negative. Each subset's genomic DNA was shared equally among a number of immunoSEQ plates. The authors' processing: ImmunoSEQ gave junction-only sequences without quality scores, so filtering differed. Profiling relied on immunoSEQ multiplex PCR, and the TCRdb table lists in-frame clones only, not all of them. The DNA was the basis for D and trimming; V, J and clone size are from that table. The repertoire holds about 2.3 million clones, approximately 95% seen once, with 0.35% to 0.5% in the top ten. Study-wide results and caveats: Naive subsets generally exceeded memory subsets in estimated richness.

Germline V gene lookup returns CDR1 MDHEN and CDR2 SYDVKM. With 2 bases removed from V and 2 bases from J, the gap between germline ends came to 18 bases. The CDR3 covers 17 residues. This clone was seen once. Its specificity is not known. The clonotype comes from a man younger than 35 in good health. Some clones in this sample may be carry-over from other donors' samples. This chain connects TRBV28 to TRBJ2-5, with D possibly matching TRBD1 (6 bases). The specimen sequenced was naive CD4+ T cells from PBMCs. Subset: CD45RA+ positively selected. The CDR3 loop is CASSLTFLTGGQETQYF. The CDR3 DNA reads as TGTGCCAGCAGTTTAACCTTCTTGACAGGAGGACAAGAGACCCAGTACTTC.